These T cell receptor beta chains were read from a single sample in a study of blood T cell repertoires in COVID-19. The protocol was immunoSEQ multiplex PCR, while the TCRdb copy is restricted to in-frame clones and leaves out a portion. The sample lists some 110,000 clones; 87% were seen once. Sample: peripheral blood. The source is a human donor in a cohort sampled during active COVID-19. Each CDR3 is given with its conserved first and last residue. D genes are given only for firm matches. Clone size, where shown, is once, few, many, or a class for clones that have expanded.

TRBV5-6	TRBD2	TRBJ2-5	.	CASSFPGLAGSPETQYF	TGTGCCAGCAGCTTTCCGGGGCTAGCGGGGAGTCCGGAGACCCAGTACTTC
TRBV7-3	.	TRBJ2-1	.	CASSPTSSGEQFF	TGTGCCAGCAGTCCAACTAGCTCCGGTGAGCAGTTCTTC
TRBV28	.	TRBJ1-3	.	CASSLWSGGAGNTIYF	TGTGCCAGCAGTTTATGGAGCGGGGGTGCGGGAAACACCATATATTTT
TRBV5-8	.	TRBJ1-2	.	CASSLATQGLNYGYTF	TGTGCCAGCAGCCTTGCAACGCAGGGACTTAACTATGGCTACACCTTC
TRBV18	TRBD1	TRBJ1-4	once	CASSRDRDREKLFF	TGTGCCAGCTCACGTGACAGGGATCGTGAAAAACTGTTTTTT
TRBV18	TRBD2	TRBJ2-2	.	CASSLQRDASNTGELFF	TGTGCCAGCTCTCTCCAGCGGGACGCTTCGAACACCGGGGAGCTGTTTTTT
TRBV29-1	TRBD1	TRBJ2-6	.	CSVEGTGEFNVLTF	TGCAGCGTTGAAGGGACAGGGGAGTTCAACGTCCTGACTTTC
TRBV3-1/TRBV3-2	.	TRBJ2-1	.	CASREQGNEQFF	TGTGCCAGCAGAGAACAGGGCAATGAGCAGTTCTTC
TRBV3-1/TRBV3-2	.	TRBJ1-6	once	CASSQESSLHF	TGTGCCAGCAGCCAGGAGAGTTCCCTCCACTTT
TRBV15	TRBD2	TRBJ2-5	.	CATSRATVGEGRKTQYF	TGTGCCACCAGCAGGGCCACCGTGGGGGAGGGCCGGAAGACCCAGTACTTC
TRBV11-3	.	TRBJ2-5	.	CASSPSLAAASQTQYF	TGTGCCAGCAGCCCCAGTTTAGCGGCGGCCAGCCAGACCCAGTACTTC
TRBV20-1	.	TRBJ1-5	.	CSASENQPQHF	TGCAGTGCTAGCGAGAATCAGCCCCAGCATTTT
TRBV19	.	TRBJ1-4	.	CASSPDRTTNEKLFF	TGTGCCAGTAGCCCGGACAGAACAACTAATGAAAAACTGTTTTTT
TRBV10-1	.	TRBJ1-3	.	CASSGGLSGNTIYF	TGCGCCAGCTCCGGAGGGCTGTCTGGAAACACCATATATTTT
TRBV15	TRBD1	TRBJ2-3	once	CATSRDRGHTDTQYF	TGTGCCACCAGCAGAGACAGGGGGCACACAGATACGCAGTATTTT
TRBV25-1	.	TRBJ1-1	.	CASSASGSLNTEAFF	TGTGCCAGCAGTGCCTCGGGATCTTTGAACACTGAAGCTTTCTTT
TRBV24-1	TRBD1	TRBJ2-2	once	CATSTWTGDAGELFF	TGTGCCACCTCTACCTGGACAGGGGACGCCGGGGAGCTGTTTTTT
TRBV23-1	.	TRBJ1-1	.	CASSQYEGKNTEAFF	TGCGCCAGCAGTCAATACGAGGGAAAGAACACTGAAGCTTTCTTT
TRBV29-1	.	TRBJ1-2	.	CSVERAGAFGGYTF	TGCAGCGTTGAAAGGGCAGGGGCTTTCGGAGGCTACACCTTC
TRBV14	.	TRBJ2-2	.	CASSPTATNTGELFF	TGTGCCAGCAGCCCTACAGCTACGAACACCGGGGAGCTGTTTTTT
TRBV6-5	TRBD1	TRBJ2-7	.	CASSRDRDYEQYF	TGTGCCAGCAGTAGGGACAGGGACTACGAGCAGTACTTC
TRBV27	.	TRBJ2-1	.	CASSQYNEQFF	TGTGCCAGCAGCCAGTACAATGAGCAGTTCTTC
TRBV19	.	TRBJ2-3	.	CASSTQRGTDTQYF	TGTGCCAGTAGTACACAGCGGGGCACAGATACGCAGTATTTT
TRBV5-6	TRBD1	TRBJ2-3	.	CASSPLGQEPTDTQYF	TGTGCCAGCAGCCCCCTAGGACAGGAGCCCACAGATACGCAGTATTTT
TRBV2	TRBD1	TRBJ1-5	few	CASRSGTGGQNQPQHF	TGTGCCAGCAGATCCGGGACAGGGGGGCAAAATCAGCCCCAGCATTTT
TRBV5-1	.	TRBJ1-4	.	CASSLDRRADGEKLFF	TGCGCCAGCAGCTTGGATAGGCGGGCAGATGGTGAAAAACTGTTTTTT
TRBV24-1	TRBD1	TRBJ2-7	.	CATSDLGQGPYEQYF	TGTGCCACCAGTGATTTAGGACAGGGACCTTACGAGCAGTACTTC
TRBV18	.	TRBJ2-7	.	CASSRDPGEQYF	TGTGCCAGCTCACGAGATCCGGGGGAGCAGTACTTC
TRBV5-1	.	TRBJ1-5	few	CASSLEGNGQPQHF	TGCGCCAGCAGCTTGGAGGGGAATGGCCAGCCCCAGCATTTT
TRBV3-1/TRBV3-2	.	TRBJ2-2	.	CASSRGPNTGELFF	TGTGCCAGCAGCCGGGGGCCGAACACCGGGGAGCTGTTTTTT
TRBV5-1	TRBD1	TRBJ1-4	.	CASSSGQGVKNEKLFF	TGCGCCAGCAGCTCGGGACAGGGGGTCAAAAATGAAAAACTGTTTTTT
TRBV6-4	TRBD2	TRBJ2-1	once	CASSSSGGKNEQFF	TGTGCCAGCAGTTCTAGCGGGGGGAAAAATGAGCAGTTCTTC
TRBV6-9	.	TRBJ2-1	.	CASSRDSGGANNEQFF	TGTGCCAGCAGCCGGGACAGCGGAGGGGCTAACAATGAGCAGTTCTTC
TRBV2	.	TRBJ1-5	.	CASSVTGNQPQHF	TGTGCCAGCAGCGTGACAGGTAATCAGCCCCAGCATTTT